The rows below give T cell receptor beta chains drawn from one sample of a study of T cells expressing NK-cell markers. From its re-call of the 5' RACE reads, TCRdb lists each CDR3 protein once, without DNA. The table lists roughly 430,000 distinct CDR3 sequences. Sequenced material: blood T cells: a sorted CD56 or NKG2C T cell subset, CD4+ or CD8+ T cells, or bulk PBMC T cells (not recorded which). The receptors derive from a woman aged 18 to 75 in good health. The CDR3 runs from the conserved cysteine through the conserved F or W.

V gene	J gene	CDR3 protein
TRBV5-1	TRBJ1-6	CASSLRSGTSNSPLHF
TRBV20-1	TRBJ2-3	CSARALPLHGQETDTQYF
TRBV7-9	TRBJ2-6	CASSKTSGGSGANVLTF
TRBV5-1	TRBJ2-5	CASSLDGRIETQYF
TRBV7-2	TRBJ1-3	CASSLDRQTVGNTIYF
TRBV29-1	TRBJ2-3	CSVGVGGQLMLDTQYF
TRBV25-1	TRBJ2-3	CASSDPSGASTDTQYF
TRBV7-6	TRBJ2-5	CASSLFQASGIQETQYF
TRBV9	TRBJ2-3	CASSPLAGFTDTQYF
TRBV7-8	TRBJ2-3	CASSLMTSGSRSDTQYF
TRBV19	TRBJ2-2	CASRRASGSTGELFF
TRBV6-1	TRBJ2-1	CASSDQGRAYNEQFF
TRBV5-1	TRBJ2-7	CASSTGQGPYEQYF
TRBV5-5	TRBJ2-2	CASSLVGSGELFF
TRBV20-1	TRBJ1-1	CSAEGGSNTEAFF
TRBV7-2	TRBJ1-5	CASSRGSVSNQPQHF
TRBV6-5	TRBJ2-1	CASSYVGPKFSSYNEQFF
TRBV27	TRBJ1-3	CASSSAYSGNTIYF
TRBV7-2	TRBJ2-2	CASSPSLAGGVAGELFF
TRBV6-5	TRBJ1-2	CASSYSTGTVGGYTF
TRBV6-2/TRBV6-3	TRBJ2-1	CASSRTGTYNEQFF
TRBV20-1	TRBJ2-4	CSATLAGASGSIQYF
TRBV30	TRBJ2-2	CAWSGGGEDTGELFF
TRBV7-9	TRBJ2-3	CASSFLEDTQYF
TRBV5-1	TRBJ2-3	CASSLWERGVGTDTQYF
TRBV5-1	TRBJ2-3	CASSSERTLSADTQYF
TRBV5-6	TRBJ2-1	CASSLRTRVNEQFF
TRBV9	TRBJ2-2	CASSVGVGTGELFF
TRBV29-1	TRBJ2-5	CSVEDDQQETQYF
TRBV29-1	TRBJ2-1	CSVEETPNNEQFF
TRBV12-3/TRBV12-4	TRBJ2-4	CASRTGGKDGEIIQYF
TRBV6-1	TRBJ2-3	CASTLNDHRGRTDTQYF
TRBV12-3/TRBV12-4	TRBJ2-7	CASTTKGPSVF
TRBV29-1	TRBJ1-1	CSVDRSRMNTEAFF
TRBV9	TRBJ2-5	CASSVGTRQETQYF
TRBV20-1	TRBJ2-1	CSARGRFAYNEQFF
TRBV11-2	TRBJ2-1	CASSLVASGRAADNEQFF
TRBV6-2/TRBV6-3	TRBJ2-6	CASNRDPSGANVLTF
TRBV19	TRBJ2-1	CASSHLGGGHEQFF
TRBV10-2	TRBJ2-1	CASHPGGNEQFF
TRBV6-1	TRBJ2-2	CASSRLQNTGELFF
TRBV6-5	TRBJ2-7	CASSSTGNKKNYELF
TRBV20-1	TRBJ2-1	CSAGPGGGKPYEQFF
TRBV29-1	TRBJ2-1	CSVGTGLANDNEQFF
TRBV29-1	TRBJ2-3	CSVAGGLTDTQYF
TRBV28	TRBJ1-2	CASRYGQGAYGYTF
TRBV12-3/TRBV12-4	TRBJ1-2	CASSDSYYGYTF
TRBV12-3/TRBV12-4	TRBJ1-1	CASSLPVAEAFF
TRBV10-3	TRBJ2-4	CAISEFGEKNIQYF
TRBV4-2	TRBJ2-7	CASSRTHAGTASYEQYF
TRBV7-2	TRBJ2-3	CASSKTRLFQDTQYF
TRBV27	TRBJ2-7	CASSPTQGLAGYEQYF
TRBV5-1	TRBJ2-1	CASSSALLAGTGGEQFF
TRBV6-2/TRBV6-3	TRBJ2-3	CASVAGDTQYF
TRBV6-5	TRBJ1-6	CASSSFRDRAFQNSPLHF
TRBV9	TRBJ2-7	CASSVYDSHSYEQYF